This T cell receptor beta chain was identified in a study of blood T cells in healthy people across ages. Only a few counts were recorded for this clonotype. V was trimmed by 8 bases and J by 0 bases, leaving 23 bases between them. Germline CDR1 and CDR2: MNHNS and SASEGT. The CDR3 loop spans 19 amino acids. Donors were systemically healthy Caucasian individuals from Russia aged 6 to 90 years. Together with a sample-barcoded 5' primer, a J-beta primer mix was included in a second PCR lasting roughly 6 to 12 cycles. TCRdb re-called the 5' RACE reads with MiXCR, one entry per CDR3 protein. The table has 580,000 or so distinct CDR3 sequences, less than 60% seen once.

This sequence originates from a man aged 80 or over in good health. The J gene is TRBJ1-6, the V gene TRBV6-1, with D possibly being TRBD1 (6 bases). The sample comprised blood. The CDR3 DNA reads TGTGCCAGCGGACGGAAAGGAGGACAGACGATCTCCTATAATTCACCCCTCCACTTT. Translating gives CASGRKGGQTISYNSPLHF.